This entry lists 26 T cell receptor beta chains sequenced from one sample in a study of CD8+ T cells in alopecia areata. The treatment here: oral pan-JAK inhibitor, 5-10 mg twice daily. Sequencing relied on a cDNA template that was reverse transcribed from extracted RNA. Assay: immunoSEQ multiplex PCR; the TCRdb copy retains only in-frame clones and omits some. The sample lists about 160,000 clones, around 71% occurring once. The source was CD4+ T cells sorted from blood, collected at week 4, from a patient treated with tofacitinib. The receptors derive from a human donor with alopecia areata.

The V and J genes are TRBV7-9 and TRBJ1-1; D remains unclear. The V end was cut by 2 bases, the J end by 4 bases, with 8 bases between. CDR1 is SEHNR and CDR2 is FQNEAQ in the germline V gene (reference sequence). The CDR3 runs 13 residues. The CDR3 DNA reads TGTGCCAGCAGCTTAACGGGAGGCACTGAAGCTTTCTTT. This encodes CASSLTGGTEAFF.

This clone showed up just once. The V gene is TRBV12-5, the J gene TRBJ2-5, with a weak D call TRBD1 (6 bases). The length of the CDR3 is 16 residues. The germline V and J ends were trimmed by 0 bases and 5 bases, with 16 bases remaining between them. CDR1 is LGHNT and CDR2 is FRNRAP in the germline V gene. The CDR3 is CASGLVLPGVVETQYF. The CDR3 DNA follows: TGTGCTAGTGGTTTGGTACTTCCAGGGGTGGTCGAGACCCAGTACTTC.

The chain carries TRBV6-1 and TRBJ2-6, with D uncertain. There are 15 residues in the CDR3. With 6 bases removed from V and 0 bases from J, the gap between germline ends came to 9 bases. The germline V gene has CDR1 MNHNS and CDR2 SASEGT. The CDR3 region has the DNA TGTGCCAGCAGCGGACGGCTCTCTGGGGCCAACGTCCTGACTTTC. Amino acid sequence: CASSGRLSGANVLTF.

CDR3 nucleotides: TGTGCCAGCGGGCTCGAGCGGGGGGCTTCCTCTGGGGCCAACGTCCTGACTTTC. This encodes CASGLERGASSGANVLTF. The chain combines TRBV5-6 with TRBJ2-6; 9 bases align to TRBD2. This CDR3 is 18 amino acids long. Germline lookup yields CDR1 SGHDT and CDR2 YYEEEE. The V and J ends lost 7 bases and 0 bases, in that order; junction bases with no gene match: 11.

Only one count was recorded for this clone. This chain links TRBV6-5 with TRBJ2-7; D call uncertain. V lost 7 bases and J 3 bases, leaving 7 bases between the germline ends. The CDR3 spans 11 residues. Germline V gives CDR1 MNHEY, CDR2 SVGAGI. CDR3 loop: CASTLGYEQYF. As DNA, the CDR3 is TGTGCCAGCACCCTAGGCTACGAGCAGTACTTC.

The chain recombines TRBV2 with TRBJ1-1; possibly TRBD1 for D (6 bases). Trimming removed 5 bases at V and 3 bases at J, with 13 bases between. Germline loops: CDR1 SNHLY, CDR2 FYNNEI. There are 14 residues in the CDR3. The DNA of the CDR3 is TGTGCCAGCAGTTTACAGGGTCGACACACTGAAGCTTTCTTT. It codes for CASSLQGRHTEAFF.

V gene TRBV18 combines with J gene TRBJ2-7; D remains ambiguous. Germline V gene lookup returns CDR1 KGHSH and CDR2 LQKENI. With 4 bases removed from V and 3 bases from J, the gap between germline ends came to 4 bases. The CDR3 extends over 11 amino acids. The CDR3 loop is CASSQGYEQYF. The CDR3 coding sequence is TGTGCCAGCTCACAGGGCTACGAGCAGTACTTC.

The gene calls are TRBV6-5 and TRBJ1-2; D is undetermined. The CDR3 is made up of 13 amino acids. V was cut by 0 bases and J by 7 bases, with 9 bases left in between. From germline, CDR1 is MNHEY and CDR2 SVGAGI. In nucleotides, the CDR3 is TGTGCCAGCAGTTACTCGACCGGGCCTGGCTACACCTTC. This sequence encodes CASSYSTGPGYTF.

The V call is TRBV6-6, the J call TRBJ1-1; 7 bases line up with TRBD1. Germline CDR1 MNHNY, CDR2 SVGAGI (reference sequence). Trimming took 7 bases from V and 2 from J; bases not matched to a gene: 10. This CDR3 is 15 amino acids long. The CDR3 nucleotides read TGTGCCAGCATCCACTCCCAGGGGGGCAACACTGAAGCTTTCTTT. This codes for CASIHSQGGNTEAFF.

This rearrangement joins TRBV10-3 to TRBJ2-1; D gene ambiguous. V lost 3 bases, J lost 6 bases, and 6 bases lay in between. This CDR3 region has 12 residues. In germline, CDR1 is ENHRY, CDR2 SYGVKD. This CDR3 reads CAISDYPNEQFF. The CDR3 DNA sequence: TGTGCCATCAGTGACTATCCCAATGAGCAGTTCTTC.

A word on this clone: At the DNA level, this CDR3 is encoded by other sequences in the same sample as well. The CDR3 coding sequence is TGCAGTGCTAGTGGGCAAGAGACCCAGTACTTC. Encoded protein: CSASGQETQYF. This chain uses TRBV20-1 with TRBJ2-5; unclear D gene. Germline V gives CDR1 DFQATT, CDR2 SNEGSKA (reference sequence). V lost 3 bases to trimming and J lost 2 bases, with 4 bases between them. This CDR3 is 11 amino acids long.

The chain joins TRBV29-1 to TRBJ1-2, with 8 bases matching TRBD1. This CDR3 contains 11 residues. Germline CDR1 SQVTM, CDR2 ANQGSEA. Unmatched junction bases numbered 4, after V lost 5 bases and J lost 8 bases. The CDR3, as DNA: TGCAGCGTTTGGACAGGGAAGGGCTACACCTTC. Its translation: CSVWTGKGYTF. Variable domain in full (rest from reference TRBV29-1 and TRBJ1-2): SAVISQKPSRDICQRGTSLTIQCQVDSQVTMMFWYRQQPGQSLTLIATANQGSEATYESGFVIDKFPISRPNLTFSTLTVSNMSPEDSSIYLCSVWTGKGYTFGSGTRLTVV.

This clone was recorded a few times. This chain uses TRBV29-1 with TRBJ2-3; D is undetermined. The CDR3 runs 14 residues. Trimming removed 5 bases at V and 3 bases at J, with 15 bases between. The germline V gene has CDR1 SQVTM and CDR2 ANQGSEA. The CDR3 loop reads CSVLRNAVTDTQYF. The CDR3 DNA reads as TGCAGCGTTTTAAGGAACGCAGTAACAGATACGCAGTATTTT.

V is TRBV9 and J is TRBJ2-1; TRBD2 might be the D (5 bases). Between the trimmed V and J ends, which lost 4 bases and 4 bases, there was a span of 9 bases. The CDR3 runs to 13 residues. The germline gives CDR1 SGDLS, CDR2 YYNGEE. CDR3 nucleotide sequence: TGTGCCAGCAGCCTCGGACTGTACAATGAGCAGTTCTTC. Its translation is CASSLGLYNEQFF. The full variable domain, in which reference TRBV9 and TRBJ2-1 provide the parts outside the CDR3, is DSGVTQTPKHLITATGQRVTLRCSPRSGDLSVYWYQQSLDQGLQFLIQYYNGEERAKGNILERFSAQQFPDLHSELNLSSLELGDSALYFCASSLGLYNEQFFGPGTRLTVL.

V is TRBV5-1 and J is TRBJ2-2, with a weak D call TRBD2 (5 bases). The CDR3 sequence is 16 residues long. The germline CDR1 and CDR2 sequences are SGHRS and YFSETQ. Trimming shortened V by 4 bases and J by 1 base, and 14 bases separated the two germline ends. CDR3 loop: CASSPETTLNTGELFF. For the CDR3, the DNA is TGCGCCAGCAGCCCCGAGACTACGCTGAACACCGGGGAGCTGTTTTTT.

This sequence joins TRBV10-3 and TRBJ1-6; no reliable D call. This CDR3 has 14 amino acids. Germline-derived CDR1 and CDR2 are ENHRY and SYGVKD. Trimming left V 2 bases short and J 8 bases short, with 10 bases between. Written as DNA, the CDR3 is TGTGCCATCAGTGAGAATGGACCTTATTCACCCCTCCACTTT. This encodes CAISENGPYSPLHF.

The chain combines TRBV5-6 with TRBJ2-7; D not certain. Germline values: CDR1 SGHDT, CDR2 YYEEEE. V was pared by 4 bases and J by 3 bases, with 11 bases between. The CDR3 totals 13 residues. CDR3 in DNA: TGTGCCAGCAGCCACCCACGGGTCTACGAGCAGTACTTC. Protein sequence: CASSHPRVYEQYF.

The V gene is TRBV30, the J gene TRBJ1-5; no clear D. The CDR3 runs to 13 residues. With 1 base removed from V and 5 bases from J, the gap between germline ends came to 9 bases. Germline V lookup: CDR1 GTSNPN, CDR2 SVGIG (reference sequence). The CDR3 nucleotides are TGTGCCTGGAGTGGGAGGGATTATCAGCCCCAGCATTTT. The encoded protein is CAWSGRDYQPQHF.

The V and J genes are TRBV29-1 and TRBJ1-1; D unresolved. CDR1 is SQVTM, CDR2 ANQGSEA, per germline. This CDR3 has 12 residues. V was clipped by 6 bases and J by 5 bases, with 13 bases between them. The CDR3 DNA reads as TGCAGCGTCAAAAAGGGCACGACTGAAGCTTTCTTT. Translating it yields CSVKKGTTEAFF.

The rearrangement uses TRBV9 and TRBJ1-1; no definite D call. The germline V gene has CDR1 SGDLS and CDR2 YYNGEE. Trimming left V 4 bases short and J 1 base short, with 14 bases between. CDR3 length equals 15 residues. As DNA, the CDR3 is TGTGCCAGCAGCCCGGTCGGGCAGAGGAACACTGAAGCTTTCTTT. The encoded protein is CASSPVGQRNTEAFF.

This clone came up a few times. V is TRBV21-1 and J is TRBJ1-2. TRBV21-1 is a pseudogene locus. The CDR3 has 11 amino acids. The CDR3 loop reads CASTHAHGYTF. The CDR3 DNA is TGTGCCAGCACCCATGCCCATGGCTACACCTTC.

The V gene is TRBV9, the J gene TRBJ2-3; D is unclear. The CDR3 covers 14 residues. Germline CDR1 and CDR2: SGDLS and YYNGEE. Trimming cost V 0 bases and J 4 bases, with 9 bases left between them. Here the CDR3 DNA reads TGTGCCAGCAGCGTAGAAGGTCTGTCAGATACGCAGTATTTT. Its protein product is CASSVEGLSDTQYF. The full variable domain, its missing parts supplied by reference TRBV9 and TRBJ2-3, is DSGVTQTPKHLITATGQRVTLRCSPRSGDLSVYWYQQSLDQGLQFLIQYYNGEERAKGNILERFSAQQFPDLHSELNLSSLELGDSALYFCASSVEGLSDTQYFGPGTRLTVL.

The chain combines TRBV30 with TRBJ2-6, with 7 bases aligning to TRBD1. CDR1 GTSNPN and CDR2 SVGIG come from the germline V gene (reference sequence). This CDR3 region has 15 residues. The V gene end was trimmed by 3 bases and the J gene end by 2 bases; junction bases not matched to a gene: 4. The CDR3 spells CAWSIGGAGANVLTF. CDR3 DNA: TGTGCCTGGAGCATAGGGGGCGCTGGGGCCAACGTCCTGACTTTC.

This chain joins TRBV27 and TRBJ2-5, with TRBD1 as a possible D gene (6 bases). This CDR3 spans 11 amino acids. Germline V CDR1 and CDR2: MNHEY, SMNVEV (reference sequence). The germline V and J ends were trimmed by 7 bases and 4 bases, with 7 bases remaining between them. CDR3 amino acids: CASTRGETQYF. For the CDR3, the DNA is TGTGCCAGCACCAGGGGAGAGACCCAGTACTTC.

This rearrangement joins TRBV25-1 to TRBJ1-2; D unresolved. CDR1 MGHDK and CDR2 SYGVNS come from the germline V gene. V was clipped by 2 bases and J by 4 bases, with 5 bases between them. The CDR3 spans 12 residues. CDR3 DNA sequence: TGTGCCAGCAGTGAAGGGGTCTATGGCTACACCTTC. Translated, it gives CASSEGVYGYTF.

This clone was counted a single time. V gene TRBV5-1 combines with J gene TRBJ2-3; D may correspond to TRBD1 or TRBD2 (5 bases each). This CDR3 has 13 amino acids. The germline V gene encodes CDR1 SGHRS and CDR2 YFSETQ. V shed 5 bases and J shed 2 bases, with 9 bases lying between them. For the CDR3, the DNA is TGCGCCAGCAGGGGGGATCCCACAGATACGCAGTATTTT. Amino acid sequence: CASRGDPTDTQYF.